This entry lists 15 T cell receptor beta chains sequenced from one sample in a study of OX40 agonist ivuxolimab in advanced cancers. Clones were sequenced by immunoSEQ multiplex PCR, and TCRdb holds only the in-frame ones, with some missing. Here the sample spans approximately 82,000 clones, over 80% being singletons. This specimen was CD4+ or CD8+ T cells sorted from blood, taken in a trial of the OX40 agonist ivuxolimab. All receptors derive from an adult with an advanced solid tumor such as melanoma, head and neck, liver or kidney cancer.

This chain connects TRBV11-2 to TRBJ2-2; D remains unclear. The germline V gene encodes CDR1 SGHAT and CDR2 FQNNGV. The V end was cut by 3 bases, the J end by 6 bases, with 2 bases between. The CDR3 sequence is 11 residues long. The CDR3, as DNA: TGTGCCAGCAGCTTCGCCGGGGAGCTGTTTTTT. This codes for CASSFAGELFF. The complete variable domain, with remaining parts taken from reference TRBV11-2 and TRBJ2-2, reads EAGVAQSPRYKIIEKRQSVAFWCNPISGHATLYWYQQILGQGPKLLIQFQNNGVVDDSQLPKDRFSAERLKGVDSTLKIQPAKLEDSAVYLCASSFAGELFFGEGSRLTVL.

V and J are TRBV14 and TRBJ2-7, with D possibly matching TRBD2 (6 bases). The CDR3 consists of 14 residues. CDR1 is SGHDN and CDR2 is FVKESK in the germline V gene. With 3 bases removed from V and 4 bases from J, the gap between germline ends came to 13 bases. CDR3 loop: CASSQFASDYEQYF. CDR3 coding DNA: TGTGCCAGCAGCCAGTTTGCTAGCGATTACGAGCAGTACTTC.

This chain joins TRBV5-1 and TRBJ2-1; 13 nucleotides match TRBD2. The CDR3 length is 17 residues. Unmatched junction bases numbered 8, after V lost 4 bases and J lost 4 bases. Germline-derived CDR1 and CDR2 are SGHRS and YFSETQ. The DNA for the CDR3 is TGCGCCAGCAGCAAAGGACTAGCGGGGGCCCTGTACAATGAGCAGTTCTTC. It translates to CASSKGLAGALYNEQFF.

J is TRBJ2-3 and V is TRBV19; D might be TRBD1 or TRBD2, each matching 5 bases. V was shortened by 3 bases and J by 5 bases, with 15 bases between the two germline ends. Germline V gene sequence: CDR1 LNHDA, CDR2 SQIVND (reference sequence). The CDR3 spans 15 residues. The CDR3 spells CASSMWGRGGDTQYF. CDR3 DNA: TGTGCCAGTAGTATGTGGGGACGGGGCGGAGATACGCAGTATTTT.

A few counts support this clone. The chain employs TRBV12-5 and TRBJ1-2; D gene unclear. Germline CDR1 is LGHNT and CDR2 is FRNRAP. This CDR3 is built from 16 residues. V dropped 2 bases and J dropped 8 bases, with 21 bases sitting between them. This chain's CDR3 is CASGLLEPIGSGGYTF. The CDR3 DNA reads as TGTGCTAGTGGTTTGTTGGAGCCGATAGGGTCGGGAGGCTACACCTTC.

The chain recombines TRBV4-3 with TRBJ2-7, with TRBD2 identical over 7 bases. V gave up 1 base and J gave up 4 bases; unmatched junction bases: 10. The CDR3 is 16 residues long. Germline V gives CDR1 LGHNA, CDR2 YSLEER. CDR3 region: CASSQGPSGGFYEQYF. CDR3 bases: TGCGCCAGCAGCCAAGGGCCTAGCGGAGGGTTTTACGAGCAGTACTTC.

Notes on this clone: In the same sample, other DNA sequences code for this CDR3. The chain carries TRBV27 and TRBJ2-7; D is ambiguous. The V gene's germline CDR1 is MNHEY and CDR2 SMNVEV (reference sequence). Trimming removed 10 bases at V and 2 bases at J, with 18 bases between. This CDR3 is 14 amino acids long. CDR3 sequence reads: CATHQLRTPYEQYF. As DNA, the CDR3 is TGTGCCACACACCAGCTTAGGACCCCCTACGAGCAGTACTTC.

The chain recombines TRBV7-3 with TRBJ1-3, with TRBD1 matching over 8 bases. Germline CDR1 is SGHTA and CDR2 is FQGTGA. The CDR3 spans 17 residues. V was clipped by 8 bases and J by 6 bases; unmatched bases: 18. The CDR3: CASGTKPGQDSLNTIYF. As DNA, the CDR3 is TGTGCCAGCGGTACGAAGCCGGGACAGGATTCGTTAAACACCATATATTTT. Looking up the rest from reference TRBV7-3 and TRBJ1-3 gives the full variable domain: GAGVSQTPSNKVTEKGKYVELRCDPISGHTALYWYRQSLGQGPEFLIYFQGTGAADDSGLPNDRFFAVRPEGSVSTLKIQRTERGDSAVYLCASGTKPGQDSLNTIYFGEGSWLTVV.

V is TRBV19 and J is TRBJ1-1; D not resolved. The germline V gene encodes CDR1 LNHDA and CDR2 SQIVND (reference sequence). CDR3 length: 15 residues. Trimming removed 5 bases at V and 0 bases at J, with 13 bases between. CDR3 bases: TGTGCCAGTAGTCCATATTCTGGCTTGAACACTGAAGCTTTCTTT. It yields the protein CASSPYSGLNTEAFF.

This clone was detected only a few times. The genes are TRBV29-1 and TRBJ1-2, with a possible D match to TRBD1 (6 bases). The V end lost 3 bases, the J end lost 8 bases, and 16 bases lay between the germline ends. The germline gives CDR1 SQVTM, CDR2 ANQGSEA. This CDR3 has 13 residues. The CDR3 protein is CSVEWQGSRGYTF. As DNA, the CDR3 is TGCAGCGTTGAGTGGCAGGGGAGTCGGGGCTACACCTTC.

Remarks on this clone: The junction departs from the called germline gene at one end, perhaps through a read error. The sample holds other DNA sequences that translate to the same CDR3. The V and J genes are TRBV19 and TRBJ1-1, with D possibly matching TRBD1 (6 bases). The CDR3 covers 14 residues. From germline, CDR1 is LNHDA and CDR2 SQIVND (reference sequence). This chain's CDR3 is CATWARGRNTEAFF. CDR3 in DNA: TGTGCCACCTGGGCCAGGGGACGGAACACTGAGGCTTTCTTT. Drawing the rest from reference TRBV19 and TRBJ1-1, the complete variable domain is DGGITQSPKYLFRKEGQNVTLSCEQNLNHDAMYWYRQDPGQGLRLIYYSQIVNDFQKGDIAEGYSVSREKKESFPLTVTSAQKNPTAFYLCATWARGRNTEAFFGQGTRLTVV.

The chain uses TRBV30 and TRBJ2-5; 7 nucleotides line up with TRBD2. In germline, CDR1 is GTSNPN, CDR2 SVGIG (reference sequence). The trim removed 1 base at V and 5 bases at J, leaving 1 base unmatched. The CDR3 is made up of 12 amino acids. This chain's CDR3 is CAWSGTRETQYF. The CDR3, as DNA: TGTGCCTGGAGTGGGACTAGGGAGACCCAGTACTTC.

This chain uses TRBV27 with TRBJ1-3; D call uncertain. From germline, CDR1 is MNHEY and CDR2 SMNVEV (reference sequence). V lost 6 bases and J lost 0, with 12 bases in between. The CDR3 extends over 15 amino acids. CDR3 region: CASSRNSASGNTIYF. For the CDR3, the DNA is TGTGCCAGCAGCCGAAATTCTGCCTCTGGAAACACCATATATTTT.

The CDR3 loop is CASSLRLQGGEKLFF. The CDR3 coding sequence is TGTGCCAGCAGCTTGCGTCTGCAGGGAGGTGAAAAACTGTTTTTT. This chain joins TRBV5-4 and TRBJ1-4; a possible D gene is TRBD1 (5 bases). The CDR3 contains 15 residues. Germline-derived CDR1 and CDR2 are SGHNT and YYREEE (reference sequence). V was pared by 1 base and J by 7 bases, with 14 bases between.

The J gene is TRBJ1-2, the V gene TRBV6-5; tentatively, D is TRBD1 (6 bases). V was pared by 8 bases and J by 8 bases, with 21 bases between. The CDR3 is 14 residues long. CDR1 and CDR2 (germline): MNHEY, SVGAGI. CDR3 sequence: CASGTVQGPGGYTF. Written as DNA, the CDR3 is TGTGCCAGCGGAACAGTACAGGGCCCCGGGGGCTACACCTTC.